These T cell receptor beta chains were read from a single sample in a study of CD8 T cells in Susac syndrome. TCRdb itself ran the immunoSEQ multiplex PCR reads through MiXCR, one entry per CDR3 protein. The sample consists of roughly 200,000 distinct CDR3 sequences, 90% to 95% of them appearing once. The sequenced sample was CD4+ T cells from PBMCs. These receptors all stem from a human donor in good health. Each CDR3 is given with its conserved first and last residue. The order of the fields is V gene, J gene, D gene, clone size, CDR3 DNA, CDR3 protein. The D gene is left open where the match is weak. Clone sizes are given selectively: once, few, many, or a class where the clone is expanded.

v_gene: TRBV29-1; j_gene: TRBJ2-3; d_gene: -; abundance: -; CDR3nt: TGCAGCGCCAGGAGAACTAGCACAGATACGCAGTATTTT; CDR3aa: CSARRTSTDTQYF
v_gene: TRBV5-1; j_gene: TRBJ2-3; d_gene: -; abundance: -; CDR3nt: TGCGCCAGCAGCCCGTCGAGCACAGATACGCAGTATTTT; CDR3aa: CASSPSSTDTQYF
v_gene: TRBV20-1; j_gene: TRBJ2-2; d_gene: -; abundance: -; CDR3nt: TGCAGTGCTCGGGAGAACCCGAACACCGGGGAGCTGTTTTTT; CDR3aa: CSARENPNTGELFF
v_gene: TRBV7-9; j_gene: TRBJ2-3; d_gene: TRBD2; abundance: -; CDR3nt: TGTGCCAGCAGCCGCGGGGGAGCCACAGATACGCAGTATTTT; CDR3aa: CASSRGGATDTQYF
v_gene: TRBV12-3/TRBV12-4; j_gene: TRBJ1-1; d_gene: -; abundance: -; CDR3nt: TGTGCCAGCAGTCTGGCTCCACAGGGAGATAAAGCTTTCTTT; CDR3aa: CASSLAPQGDKAFF
v_gene: TRBV6-5; j_gene: TRBJ1-2; d_gene: -; abundance: -; CDR3nt: TGTGCCAGCCACCAGAGTAGCTATGGCTACACCTTC; CDR3aa: CASHQSSYGYTF
v_gene: TRBV7-9; j_gene: TRBJ1-4; d_gene: -; abundance: -; CDR3nt: TGTGCCAGCAGTTCTCATCTCATTGCAACTAATGAAAAACTGTTTTTT; CDR3aa: CASSSHLIATNEKLFF
v_gene: TRBV7-3; j_gene: TRBJ1-5; d_gene: -; abundance: -; CDR3nt: TGTGCCAGCAGCTTAACGGGCTCTGCCCAGCCCCAGCATTTT; CDR3aa: CASSLTGSAQPQHF
v_gene: TRBV7-9; j_gene: TRBJ2-5; d_gene: TRBD2; abundance: -; CDR3nt: TGTGCCAGCAGTCACCCGGGACTAGCGTTGGCCCAGTACTTC; CDR3aa: CASSHPGLALAQYF
v_gene: TRBV6-5; j_gene: TRBJ1-2; d_gene: -; abundance: -; CDR3nt: TGTGCCAGCAGTTATGGTAACATTAACTATGGCTACACCTTC; CDR3aa: CASSYGNINYGYTF
v_gene: TRBV12-3/TRBV12-4; j_gene: TRBJ1-2; d_gene: -; abundance: once; CDR3nt: TGTGCCAGCACCGAGGGACTCAGTTCCAAGGGCTACACCTTC; CDR3aa: CASTEGLSSKGYTF
v_gene: TRBV24-1; j_gene: TRBJ2-1; d_gene: -; abundance: once; CDR3nt: TGTGCCACCAGTGACACCGGACCCCGGGATGAGCAGTTCTTC; CDR3aa: CATSDTGPRDEQFF
v_gene: TRBV29-1; j_gene: TRBJ1-1; d_gene: -; abundance: -; CDR3nt: TGCAGCGTTGTAATGGGAACTGAAGCTTTCTTT; CDR3aa: CSVVMGTEAFF
v_gene: TRBV19; j_gene: TRBJ1-1; d_gene: -; abundance: -; CDR3nt: TGTGCCAGCGGACAGCAAATGAACACTGAAGCTTTCTTT; CDR3aa: CASGQQMNTEAFF
v_gene: TRBV30; j_gene: TRBJ1-5; d_gene: -; abundance: -; CDR3nt: TGTGCCTGGAGTCTGGTCAATCAGCCCCAGCATTTT; CDR3aa: CAWSLVNQPQHF
v_gene: TRBV7-2; j_gene: TRBJ1-5; d_gene: -; abundance: -; CDR3nt: TGTGCCAGCAGCTTAGATGGGTCAGGGACTCAGCCCCAGCATTTT; CDR3aa: CASSLDGSGTQPQHF
v_gene: TRBV27; j_gene: TRBJ1-1; d_gene: -; abundance: -; CDR3nt: TGTGCCAGCAGTCCCCTCGACAGGCTGAACACTGAAGCTTTCTTT; CDR3aa: CASSPLDRLNTEAFF
v_gene: TRBV20-1; j_gene: TRBJ2-7; d_gene: TRBD1; abundance: -; CDR3nt: TGCAGTGCTAGAGATCTCGTAGGGGGACAGGGGAAAGACGAGCAGTACTTC; CDR3aa: CSARDLVGGQGKDEQYF
v_gene: TRBV15; j_gene: TRBJ2-3; d_gene: -; abundance: -; CDR3nt: TGTGCCACCAGCCTTGACCGGGCCCCAGATACGCAGTATTTT; CDR3aa: CATSLDRAPDTQYF
v_gene: TRBV29-1; j_gene: TRBJ1-5; d_gene: -; abundance: few; CDR3nt: TGCAGCGTTGATTCCGGGGAGGGCCAGCCCCAGCATTTT; CDR3aa: CSVDSGEGQPQHF
v_gene: TRBV20-1; j_gene: TRBJ2-5; d_gene: TRBD1; abundance: -; CDR3nt: TGCAGTGCGCCCCGGACAGGGGAAGAGACCCAGTACTTC; CDR3aa: CSAPRTGEETQYF
v_gene: TRBV20-1; j_gene: TRBJ2-3; d_gene: TRBD2; abundance: once; CDR3nt: TGCAGTGCTAGTGAGGCTAGCGGACCTAGCACAGATACGCAGTATTTT; CDR3aa: CSASEASGPSTDTQYF
v_gene: TRBV10-3; j_gene: TRBJ2-4; d_gene: -; abundance: -; CDR3nt: TGTGCCATCAGCGAGGGGGAGAATATAGCCAAAAACATTCAGTACTTC; CDR3aa: CAISEGENIAKNIQYF
v_gene: TRBV7-8; j_gene: TRBJ1-5; d_gene: -; abundance: once; CDR3nt: TGTGCCAGCAGCCCAATCGACAGCCGAAATCAGCCCCAGCATTTT; CDR3aa: CASSPIDSRNQPQHF
v_gene: TRBV20-1; j_gene: TRBJ2-1; d_gene: -; abundance: -; CDR3nt: TGCAGTGCAAAGATCGCCGGGACCGGGGACAATGAGCAGTTCTTC; CDR3aa: CSAKIAGTGDNEQFF
v_gene: TRBV7-2; j_gene: TRBJ2-5; d_gene: -; abundance: -; CDR3nt: TGTGCCAGCAGCCACGGAGGGGACGGGGAGACCCAGTACTTC; CDR3aa: CASSHGGDGETQYF
v_gene: TRBV10-1; j_gene: TRBJ2-3; d_gene: -; abundance: -; CDR3nt: TGCGCCAGCAGTGGAGGACAGAGTCTCACAGATACGCAGTATTTT; CDR3aa: CASSGGQSLTDTQYF
v_gene: TRBV18; j_gene: TRBJ2-5; d_gene: -; abundance: once; CDR3nt: TGTGCCAGCTCACTCGACTGGGAAGAGACCCAGTACTTC; CDR3aa: CASSLDWEETQYF
v_gene: TRBV14; j_gene: TRBJ1-1; d_gene: -; abundance: -; CDR3nt: TGTGCCAGCCCGGTCCTTCGATTGGGGGGGCGGGGGACTGAAGCTTTCTTT; CDR3aa: CASPVLRLGGRGTEAFF